This T cell receptor beta chain was retrieved from a study of blood T cell repertoires in COVID-19 (dated by TCRdb to 2020 to 2022). Background on the whole study: The collaborator samples originated in the United States, Italy and Spain and spanned the acute and convalescent phases of COVID-19. The prospective study material was composed of cDNA or gDNA derived from T cells, B-cell-depleted T cells, or PBMCs. The dataset comprised deeply sampled blood TCRbeta repertoires from subjects exposed to, actively infected with, or recovered from COVID-19. A freely available public database, intended as a resource for researchers studying the immune response to SARS-CoV-2, is where the repertoires were released. The samples were drawn from the first 160 participants of the ongoing ImmuneRACE study and from over a thousand subjects provided by 6 global collaborators. The sample metadata nearly always contained a de-identified subject ID, COVID-19 status, age in years and sex. Where available, HLA class I and class II types were obtained from metadata supplied by the sample provider rather than from assay-based typing.

The immunoSEQ Assay, a bias-controlled multiplex PCR, was used to amplify TCRbeta CDR3 regions from genomic DNA. The published analysis was carried out like this. Nucleated cell counts per sample were estimated from amplification of reference gene primers within the assay. Sequence reads were collapsed and filtered to measure the absolute abundance of every unique TCRbeta CDR3 rearrangement. For each sample, productive Simpson clonality was calculated by taking the square root of Simpson's diversity index across productive rearrangements. TCRdb obtained this table from immuneACCESS and retained in-frame rearrangements with V and J assigned. These tables miss some clones; where compared with another copy, unresolved V genes account for less than half of the shortfall, and the remainder is unexplained. V and J calls plus clone size are reproduced from that table; the DNA served to infer D and trimming. This sample gives roughly 190,000 clones in total; around nine tenths of them show up just once. In total, the top ten clones hold roughly 3% of the sample.

V and J lose 1 base and 0 bases, and a span of 18 bases separates them. The CDR3 spans 18 residues, from the cysteine through the phenylalanine. Only the CDR3 DNA stays, 54 bases, in frame from base 1. From a lookup of the germline V gene (reference sequence), CDR1 and CDR2 are SEHNR and FQNEAQ. Collaborating institutions collected whole blood in K2EDTA tubes following their own protocols. For TCRbeta analysis, collaborators shipped samples in one of three forms: frozen whole blood, isolated PBMCs, or DNA extracted from either of those sample types. What the authors observed across the whole study: The quantity of clinical and demographic metadata differed by source and by participant and was supplied without curation.

In regard to this clone: The antigen it recognizes is unknown. No much larger clone exists at a distance of one base, and base qualities are not known.

The chain is made from TRBV7-9 and TRBJ1-2, with TRBD1 as a weak D call on 6 bases. The source of this sequence is a man between 65 and 85 years old with acute or convalescent COVID-19. The material sequenced was peripheral blood. The DNA sequence is as follows: TGTGCCAGCAGCTTAGTTGTGGGGGGGCCTGGAGCTAACTATGGCTACACCTTC. This yields the protein CASSLVVGGPGANYGYTF.